This T cell receptor beta chain is from a study of cytomegalovirus exposure and HLA in healthy donors. Points from the study as a whole: Cytomegalovirus-associated TCR beta chains were listed, numbering 150 to 200. Cytomegalovirus status was reportedly diagnosed by the classifier with high sensitivity and specificity. Most TCR sequences were uncommon, yet certain public TCRs appeared in many donors.

Trimming stripped 0 bases from V and 0 bases from J, with 7 bases between. Germline assignment: CDR1 SGHRS and CDR2 YFSETQ. The CDR3 totals 16 residues. Concerning this clone itself: Its cognate antigen is unknown.

The donors were in the roughly 130-subject validation cohort, distinct from the roughly 700-subject first cohort. Profiled with immunoSEQ multiplex PCR; TCRdb holds only in-frame clones, not every one. Of about 160,000 clones listed, over 85% are singletons. Sequences were obtained from PBMCs. This TCR was recovered from a woman younger than 30 in good health and CMV-seropositive. This chain joins TRBV5-1 and TRBJ2-6, with D perhaps matching TRBD2 (6 bases). The CDR3 nucleotides read TGCGCCAGCAGCTTGGGGGGAGGCTCTGGGGCCAACGTCCTGACTTTC. It yields the protein CASSLGGGSGANVLTF.